The clone carrying this T cell receptor beta chain was seen at least ten times. The record originates from a study of T cells after yellow fever vaccination. A single record per CDR3 protein comes from TCRdb applying MiXCR to the 5' RACE reads. The data hold around 110,000 distinct CDR3 sequences, with 7% to 8.5% observed a single time. Trimming shortened V by 8 bases and J by 2 bases, and 19 bases separated the two germline ends. Germline values: CDR1 LNHNV, CDR2 YYDKDF (reference sequence). The CDR3 has 15 residues. The source is a man in his thirties or forties who received the YFV17D yellow fever vaccine. Sample: CD8+ T cells sorted from PBMCs, taken 45 days after the yellow fever booster vaccination. The chain uses TRBV15 and TRBJ2-7; D is possibly TRBD1 (5 bases). In DNA, the CDR3 is TGTGCCACCTCAATTAGGGGCGAAAAACCCTACGAGCAGTACTTC. It is translated as CATSIRGEKPYEQYF.